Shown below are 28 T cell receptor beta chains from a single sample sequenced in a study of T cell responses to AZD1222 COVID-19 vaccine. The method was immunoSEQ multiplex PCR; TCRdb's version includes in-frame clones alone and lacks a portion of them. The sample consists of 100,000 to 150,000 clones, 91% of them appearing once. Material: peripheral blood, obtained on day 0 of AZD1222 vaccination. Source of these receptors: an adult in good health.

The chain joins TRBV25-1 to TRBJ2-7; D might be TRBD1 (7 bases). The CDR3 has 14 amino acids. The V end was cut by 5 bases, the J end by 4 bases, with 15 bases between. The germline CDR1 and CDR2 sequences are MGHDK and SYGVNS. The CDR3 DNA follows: TGTGCCAGCAGTTCGGCAGGGGGGCAATACGAGCAGTACTTC. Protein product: CASSSAGGQYEQYF.

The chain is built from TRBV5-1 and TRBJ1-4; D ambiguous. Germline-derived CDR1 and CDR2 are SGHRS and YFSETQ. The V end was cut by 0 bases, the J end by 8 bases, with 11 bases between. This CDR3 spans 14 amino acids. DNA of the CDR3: TGCGCCAGCAGCTTGGTAGGCAATGGAGAAAAACTGTTTTTT. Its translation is CASSLVGNGEKLFF.

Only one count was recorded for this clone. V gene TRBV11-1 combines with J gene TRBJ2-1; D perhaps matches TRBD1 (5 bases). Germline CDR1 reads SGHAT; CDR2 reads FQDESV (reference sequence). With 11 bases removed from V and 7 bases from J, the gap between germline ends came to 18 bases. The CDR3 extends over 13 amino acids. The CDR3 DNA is TGTGCCTGTATAGGGCAGGGTGTAAATGAGCAGTTCTTC. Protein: CACIGQGVNEQFF.

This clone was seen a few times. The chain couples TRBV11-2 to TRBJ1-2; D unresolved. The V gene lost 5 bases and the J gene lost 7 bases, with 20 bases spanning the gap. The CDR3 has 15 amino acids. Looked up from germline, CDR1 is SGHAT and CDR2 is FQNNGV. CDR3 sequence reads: CASSPFGLWAGGYTF. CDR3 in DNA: TGTGCCAGCAGCCCATTCGGGCTTTGGGCGGGTGGCTACACCTTC.

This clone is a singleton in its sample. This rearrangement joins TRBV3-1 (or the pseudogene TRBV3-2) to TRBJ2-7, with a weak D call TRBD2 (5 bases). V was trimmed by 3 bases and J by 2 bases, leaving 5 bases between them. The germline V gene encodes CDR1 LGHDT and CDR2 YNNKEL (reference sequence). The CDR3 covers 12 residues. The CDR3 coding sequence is TGTGCCAGCAGCCAGCGGGCCTACGAGCAGTACTTC. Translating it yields CASSQRAYEQYF.

The CDR3 loop reads CASSLAAGGGEQFF. CDR3 sequence (DNA): TGCGCCAGCAGCTTGGCCGCAGGGGGCGGTGAGCAGTTCTTC. The rearrangement joins TRBV5-1 to TRBJ2-1, with 8 bases matching TRBD1. Germline-derived CDR1 and CDR2 are SGHRS and YFSETQ. V shed 0 bases and J 9 bases; nucleotides not matched to a gene: 5. The CDR3 totals 14 residues.

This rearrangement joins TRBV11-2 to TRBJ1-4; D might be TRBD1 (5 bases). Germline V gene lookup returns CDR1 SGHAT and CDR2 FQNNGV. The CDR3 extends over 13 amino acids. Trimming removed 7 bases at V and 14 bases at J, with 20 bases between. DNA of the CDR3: TGTGCCAGCACCCAAGTGGGCAGGGATTTTCTGTTTTTT. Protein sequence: CASTQVGRDFLFF.

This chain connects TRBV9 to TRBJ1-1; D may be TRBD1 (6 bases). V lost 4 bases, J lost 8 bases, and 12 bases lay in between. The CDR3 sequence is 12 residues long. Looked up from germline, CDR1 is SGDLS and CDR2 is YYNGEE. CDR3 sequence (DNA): TGTGCCAGCAGCTTTGTTCAGGGGGAAGCTTTCTTT. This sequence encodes CASSFVQGEAFF. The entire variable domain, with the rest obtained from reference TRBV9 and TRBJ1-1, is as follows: DSGVTQTPKHLITATGQRVTLRCSPRSGDLSVYWYQQSLDQGLQFLIQYYNGEERAKGNILERFSAQQFPDLHSELNLSSLELGDSALYFCASSFVQGEAFFGQGTRLTVV.

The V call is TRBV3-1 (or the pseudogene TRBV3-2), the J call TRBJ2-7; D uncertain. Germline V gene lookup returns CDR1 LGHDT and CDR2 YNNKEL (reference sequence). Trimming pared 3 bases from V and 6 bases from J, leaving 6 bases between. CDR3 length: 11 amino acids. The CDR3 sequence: CASSQYSEQYF. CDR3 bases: TGTGCCAGCAGCCAGTATAGCGAGCAGTACTTC.

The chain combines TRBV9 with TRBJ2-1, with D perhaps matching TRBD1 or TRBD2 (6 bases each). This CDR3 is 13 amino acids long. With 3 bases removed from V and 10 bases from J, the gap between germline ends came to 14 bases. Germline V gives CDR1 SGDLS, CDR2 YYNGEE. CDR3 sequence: CASSGPLGGEQFF. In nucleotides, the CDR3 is TGTGCCAGCAGCGGACCCTTGGGGGGCGAGCAGTTCTTC.

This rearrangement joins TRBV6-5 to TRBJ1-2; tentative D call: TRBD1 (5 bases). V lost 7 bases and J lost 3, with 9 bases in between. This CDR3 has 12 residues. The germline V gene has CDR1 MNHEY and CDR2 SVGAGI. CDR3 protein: CASTGQDYGYTF. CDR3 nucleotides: TGTGCCAGCACGGGGCAGGACTATGGCTACACCTTC.

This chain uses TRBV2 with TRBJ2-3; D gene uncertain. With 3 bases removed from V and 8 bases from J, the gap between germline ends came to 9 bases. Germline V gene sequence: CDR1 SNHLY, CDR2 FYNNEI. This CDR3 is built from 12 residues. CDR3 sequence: CASSEPPGTQYF. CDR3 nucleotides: TGTGCCAGCAGTGAGCCGCCGGGTACGCAGTATTTT.

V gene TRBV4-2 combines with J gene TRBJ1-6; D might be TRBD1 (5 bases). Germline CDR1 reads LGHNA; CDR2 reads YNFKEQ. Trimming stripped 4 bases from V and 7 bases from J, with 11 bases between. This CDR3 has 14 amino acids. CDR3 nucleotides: TGTGCCAGCAGCCGTGGGGCAGCGAATTCACCCCTCCACTTT. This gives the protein CASSRGAANSPLHF.

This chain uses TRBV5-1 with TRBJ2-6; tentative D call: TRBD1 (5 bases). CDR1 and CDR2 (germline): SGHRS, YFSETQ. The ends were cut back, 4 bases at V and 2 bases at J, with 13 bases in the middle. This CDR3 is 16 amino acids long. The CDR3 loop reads CASSSPGLAGANVLTF. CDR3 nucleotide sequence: TGCGCCAGCAGCAGTCCAGGGCTTGCTGGGGCCAACGTCCTGACTTTC. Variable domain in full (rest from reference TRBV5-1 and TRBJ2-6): KAGVTQTPRYLIKTRGQQVTLSCSPISGHRSVSWYQQTPGQGLQFLFEYFSETQRNKGNFPGRFSGRQFSNSRSEMNVSTLELGDSALYLCASSSPGLAGANVLTFGAGSRLTVL.

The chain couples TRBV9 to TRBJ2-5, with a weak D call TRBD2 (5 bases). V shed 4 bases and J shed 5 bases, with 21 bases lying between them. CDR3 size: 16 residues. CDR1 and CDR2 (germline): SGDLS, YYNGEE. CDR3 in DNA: TGTGCCAGCAGCCTCGGACTGAAGATAACCTTGGAGACCCAGTACTTC. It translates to CASSLGLKITLETQYF.

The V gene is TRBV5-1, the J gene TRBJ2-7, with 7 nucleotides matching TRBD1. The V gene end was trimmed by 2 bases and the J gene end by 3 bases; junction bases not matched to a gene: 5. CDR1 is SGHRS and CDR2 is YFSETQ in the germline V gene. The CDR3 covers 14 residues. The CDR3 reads CASSFLSGGYEQYF. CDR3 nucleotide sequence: TGCGCCAGCAGCTTCTTATCAGGGGGCTACGAGCAGTACTTC. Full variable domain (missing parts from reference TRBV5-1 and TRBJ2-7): KAGVTQTPRYLIKTRGQQVTLSCSPISGHRSVSWYQQTPGQGLQFLFEYFSETQRNKGNFPGRFSGRQFSNSRSEMNVSTLELGDSALYLCASSFLSGGYEQYFGPGTRLTVT.

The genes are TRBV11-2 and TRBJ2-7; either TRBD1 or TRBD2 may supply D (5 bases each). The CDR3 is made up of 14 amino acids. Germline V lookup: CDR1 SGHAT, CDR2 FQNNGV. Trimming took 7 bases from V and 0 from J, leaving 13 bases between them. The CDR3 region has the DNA TGTGCCAGCACCACCGGGACCAACTCCTACGAGCAGTACTTC. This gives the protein CASTTGTNSYEQYF. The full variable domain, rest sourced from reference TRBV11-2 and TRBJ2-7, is EAGVAQSPRYKIIEKRQSVAFWCNPISGHATLYWYQQILGQGPKLLIQFQNNGVVDDSQLPKDRFSAERLKGVDSTLKIQPAKLEDSAVYLCASTTGTNSYEQYFGPGTRLTVT.

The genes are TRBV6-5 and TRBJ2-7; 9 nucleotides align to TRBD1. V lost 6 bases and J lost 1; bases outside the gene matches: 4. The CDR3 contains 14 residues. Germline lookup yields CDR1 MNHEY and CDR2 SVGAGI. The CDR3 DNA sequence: TGTGCCAGCAGGGGGACAGGGACTTCCTACGAGCAGTACTTC. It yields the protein CASRGTGTSYEQYF.

CDR3 bases: TGCGCCAGCAGCCAAGATACAGGGGGCAGTAACTATGGCTACACCTTC. Its protein product is CASSQDTGGSNYGYTF. V is TRBV4-3 and J is TRBJ1-2; 9 bases fit TRBD1. There are 16 residues in the CDR3. Germline V CDR1 and CDR2: LGHNA, YSLEER. V lost 0 bases, J lost 1 base, and 3 bases stayed unmatched.

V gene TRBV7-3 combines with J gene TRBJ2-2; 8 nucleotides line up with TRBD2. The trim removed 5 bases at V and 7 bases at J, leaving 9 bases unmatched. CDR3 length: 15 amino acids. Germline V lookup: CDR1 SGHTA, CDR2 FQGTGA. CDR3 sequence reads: CASSLGTSRGGELFF. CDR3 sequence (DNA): TGTGCCAGCAGCCTTGGGACTAGTAGAGGCGGGGAGCTGTTTTTT.

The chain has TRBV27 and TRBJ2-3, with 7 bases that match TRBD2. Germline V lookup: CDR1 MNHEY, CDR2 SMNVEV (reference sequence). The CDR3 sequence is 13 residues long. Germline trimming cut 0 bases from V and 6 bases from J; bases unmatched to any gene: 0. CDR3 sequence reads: CASSLSSGDTQYF. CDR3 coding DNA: TGTGCCAGCAGTTTATCTAGCGGGGATACGCAGTATTTT.

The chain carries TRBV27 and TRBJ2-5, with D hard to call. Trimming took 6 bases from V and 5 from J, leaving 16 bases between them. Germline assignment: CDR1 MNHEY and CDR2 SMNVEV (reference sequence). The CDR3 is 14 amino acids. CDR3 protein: CASRPSPSTETQYF. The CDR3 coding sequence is TGTGCCAGCAGGCCCTCACCGAGCACCGAGACCCAGTACTTC.

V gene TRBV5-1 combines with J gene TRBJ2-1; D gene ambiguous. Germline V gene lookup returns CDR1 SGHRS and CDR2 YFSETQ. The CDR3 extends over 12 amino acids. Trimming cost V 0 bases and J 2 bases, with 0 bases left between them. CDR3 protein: CASSLAYNEQFF. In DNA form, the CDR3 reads TGCGCCAGCAGCTTGGCCTACAATGAGCAGTTCTTC.

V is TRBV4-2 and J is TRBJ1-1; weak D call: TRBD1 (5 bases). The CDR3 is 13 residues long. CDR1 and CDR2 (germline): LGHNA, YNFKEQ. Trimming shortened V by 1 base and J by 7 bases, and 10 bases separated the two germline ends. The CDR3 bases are TGTGCCAGCAGCCAAGGGTGGGGGAATGAAGCTTTCTTT. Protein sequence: CASSQGWGNEAFF.

Here the CDR3 DNA reads TGTGCCAGCAGCCTCGATATCAGCAGACCAAACACTGAAGCTTTCTTT. It codes for CASSLDISRPNTEAFF. The chain employs TRBV5-5 and TRBJ1-1; D call uncertain. The germline V and J ends were trimmed by 4 bases and 2 bases, with 18 bases remaining between them. This CDR3 has 16 residues. Germline V gene sequence: CDR1 SGHKS, CDR2 YYEKEE (reference sequence).

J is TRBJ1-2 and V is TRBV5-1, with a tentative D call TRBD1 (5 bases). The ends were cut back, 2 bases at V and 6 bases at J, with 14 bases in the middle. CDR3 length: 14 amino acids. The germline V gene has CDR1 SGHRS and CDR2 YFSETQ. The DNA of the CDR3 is TGCGCCAGCAGCTTAACCAAGGGGTTGGATGGCTACACCTTC. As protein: CASSLTKGLDGYTF.

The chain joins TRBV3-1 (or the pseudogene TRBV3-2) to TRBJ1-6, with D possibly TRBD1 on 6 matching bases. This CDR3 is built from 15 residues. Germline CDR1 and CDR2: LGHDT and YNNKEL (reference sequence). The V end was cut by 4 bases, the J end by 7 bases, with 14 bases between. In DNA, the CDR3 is TGTGCCAGCAGCCCGACGGGGACACCAAATTCACCCCTCCACTTT. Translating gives CASSPTGTPNSPLHF.

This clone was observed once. The CDR3 here is CASSLRQGGYTF. In DNA form, the CDR3 reads TGTGCCAGCAGCTTGCGTCAGGGTGGCTACACCTTC. V usage is TRBV5-6 and J usage is TRBJ1-2, with TRBD1 as a possible D gene (5 bases). CDR1 is SGHDT, CDR2 YYEEEE, per germline. V was shortened by 1 base and J by 7 bases, with 8 bases between the two germline ends. CDR3 size: 12 residues. Full variable domain (rest looked up from reference TRBV5-6 and TRBJ1-2): DAGVTQSPTHLIKTRGQQVTLRCSPKSGHDTVSWYQQALGQGPQFIFQYYEEEERQRGNFPDRFSGHQFPNYSSELNVNALLLGDSALYLCASSLRQGGYTFGSGTRLTVV.